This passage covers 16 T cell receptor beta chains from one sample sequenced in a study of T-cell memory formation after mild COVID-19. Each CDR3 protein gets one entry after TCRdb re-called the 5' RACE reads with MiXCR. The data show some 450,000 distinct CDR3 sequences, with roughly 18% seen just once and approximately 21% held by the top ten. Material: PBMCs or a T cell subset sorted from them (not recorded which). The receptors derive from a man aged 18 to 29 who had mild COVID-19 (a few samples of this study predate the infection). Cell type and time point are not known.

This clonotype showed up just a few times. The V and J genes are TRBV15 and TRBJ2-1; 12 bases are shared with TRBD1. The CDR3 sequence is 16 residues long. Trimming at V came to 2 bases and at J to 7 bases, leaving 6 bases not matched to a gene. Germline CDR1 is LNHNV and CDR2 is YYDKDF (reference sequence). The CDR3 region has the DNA TGTGCCACCAGCAGATTTCGGGACAGGGGGCTAAATGAGCAGTTCTTC. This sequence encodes CATSRFRDRGLNEQFF. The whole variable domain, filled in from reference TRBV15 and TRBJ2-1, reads DAMVIQNPRYQVTQFGKPVTLSCSQTLNHNVMYWYQQKSSQAPKLLFHYYDKDFNNEADTPDNFQSRRPNTSFCFLDIRSPGLGDTAMYLCATSRFRDRGLNEQFFGPGTRLTVL.

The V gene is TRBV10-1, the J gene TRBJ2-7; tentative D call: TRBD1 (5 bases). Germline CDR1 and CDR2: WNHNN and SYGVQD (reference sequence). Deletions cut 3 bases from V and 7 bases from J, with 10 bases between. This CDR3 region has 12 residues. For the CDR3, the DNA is TGCGCCAGCAGTGACCCTAACAGGGAGCAGTACTTC. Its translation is CASSDPNREQYF.

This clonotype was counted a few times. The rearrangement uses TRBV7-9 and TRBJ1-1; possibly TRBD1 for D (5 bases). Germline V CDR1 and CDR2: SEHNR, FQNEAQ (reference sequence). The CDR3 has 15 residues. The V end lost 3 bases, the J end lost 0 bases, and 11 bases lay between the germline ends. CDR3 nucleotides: TGTGCCAGCAGCTTGGGGGAGACGATGAACACTGAAGCTTTCTTT. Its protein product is CASSLGETMNTEAFF.

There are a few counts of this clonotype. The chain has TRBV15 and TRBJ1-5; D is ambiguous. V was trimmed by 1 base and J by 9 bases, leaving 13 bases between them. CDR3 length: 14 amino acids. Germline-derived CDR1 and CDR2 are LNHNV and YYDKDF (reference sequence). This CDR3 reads CATSRVHREGPQHF. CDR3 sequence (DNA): TGTGCCACCAGCAGAGTCCACCGTGAAGGGCCCCAGCATTTT.

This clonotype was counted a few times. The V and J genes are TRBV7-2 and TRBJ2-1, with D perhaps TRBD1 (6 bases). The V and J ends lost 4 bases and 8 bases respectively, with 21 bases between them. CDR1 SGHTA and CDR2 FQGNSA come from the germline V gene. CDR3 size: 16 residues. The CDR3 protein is CASSSPVAGVVDEQFF. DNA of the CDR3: TGTGCCAGCAGCTCTCCAGTGGCAGGGGTTGTGGATGAGCAGTTCTTC.

CDR3 in DNA: TGTGCCAGCAGGCCTAGTCTTGCCGGGGAGCTGTTTTTT. This encodes CASRPSLAGELFF. The chain recombines TRBV12-3 or TRBV12-4 with TRBJ2-2; D call uncertain. The CDR3 extends over 13 amino acids. Trimming took off 6 bases at V and 6 bases at J, with 11 bases between the two ends.

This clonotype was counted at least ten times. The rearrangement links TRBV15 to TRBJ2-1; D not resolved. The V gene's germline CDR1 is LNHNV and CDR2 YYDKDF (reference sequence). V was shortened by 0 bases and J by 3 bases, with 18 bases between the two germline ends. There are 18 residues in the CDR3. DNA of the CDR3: TGTGCCACCAGCAGAGATGAGGTGGCCCTATCTTACTACAATGAGCAGTTCTTC. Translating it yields CATSRDEVALSYYNEQFF.

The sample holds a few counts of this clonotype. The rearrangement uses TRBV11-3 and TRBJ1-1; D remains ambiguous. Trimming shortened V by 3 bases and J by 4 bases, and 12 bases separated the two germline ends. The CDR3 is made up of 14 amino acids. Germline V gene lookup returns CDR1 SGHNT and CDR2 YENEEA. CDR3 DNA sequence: TGTGCCAGCAGCTTCTCCGGGGAGAGCACTGAAGCTTTCTTT. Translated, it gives CASSFSGESTEAFF.

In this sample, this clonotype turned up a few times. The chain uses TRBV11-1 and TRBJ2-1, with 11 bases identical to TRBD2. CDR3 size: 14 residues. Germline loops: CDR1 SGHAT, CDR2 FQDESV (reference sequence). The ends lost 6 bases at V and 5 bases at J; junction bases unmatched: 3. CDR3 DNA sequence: TGTGCCAGCAGGGCTAGCGGGGGGCACAATGAGCAGTTCTTC. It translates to CASRASGGHNEQFF.

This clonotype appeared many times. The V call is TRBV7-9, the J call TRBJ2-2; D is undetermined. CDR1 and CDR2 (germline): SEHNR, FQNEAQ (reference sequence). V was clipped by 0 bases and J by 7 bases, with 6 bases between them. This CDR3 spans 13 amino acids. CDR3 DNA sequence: TGTGCCAGCAGCTTAGCTCCGGTCGGGGAGCTGTTTTTT. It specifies CASSLAPVGELFF.

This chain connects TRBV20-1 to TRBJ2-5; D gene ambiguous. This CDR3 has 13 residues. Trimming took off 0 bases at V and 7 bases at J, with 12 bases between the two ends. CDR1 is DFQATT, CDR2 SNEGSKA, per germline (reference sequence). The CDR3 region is CSARDPPDSTQYF. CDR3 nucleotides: TGCAGTGCTAGAGATCCCCCGGATTCGACCCAGTACTTC.

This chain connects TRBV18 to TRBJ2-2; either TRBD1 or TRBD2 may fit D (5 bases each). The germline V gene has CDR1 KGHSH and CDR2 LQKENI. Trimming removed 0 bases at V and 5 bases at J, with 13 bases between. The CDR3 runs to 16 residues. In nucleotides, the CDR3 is TGTGCCAGCTCACCACCGATGGGGACGGGGACCGGGGAGCTGTTTTTT. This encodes CASSPPMGTGTGELFF.

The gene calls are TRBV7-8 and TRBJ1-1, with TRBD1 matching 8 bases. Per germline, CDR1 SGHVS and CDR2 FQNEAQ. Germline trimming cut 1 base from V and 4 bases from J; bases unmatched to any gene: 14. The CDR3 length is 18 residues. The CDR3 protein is CASSLVRQGAPNPTEAFF. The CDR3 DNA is TGTGCCAGCAGCTTAGTGAGGCAGGGGGCGCCTAATCCCACTGAAGCTTTCTTT.

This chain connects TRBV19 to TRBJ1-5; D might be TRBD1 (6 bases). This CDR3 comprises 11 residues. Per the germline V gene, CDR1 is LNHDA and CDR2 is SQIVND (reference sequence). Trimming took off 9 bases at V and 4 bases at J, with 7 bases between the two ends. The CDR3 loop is CARQGNQPQHF. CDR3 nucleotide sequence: TGTGCCAGGCAGGGGAATCAGCCCCAGCATTTT.

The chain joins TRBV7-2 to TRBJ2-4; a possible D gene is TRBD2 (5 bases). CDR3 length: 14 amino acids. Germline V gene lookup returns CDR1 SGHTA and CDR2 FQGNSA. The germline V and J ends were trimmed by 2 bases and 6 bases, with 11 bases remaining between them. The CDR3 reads CASSLNGNRNIQYF. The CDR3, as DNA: TGTGCCAGCAGCTTAAACGGGAACAGAAACATTCAGTACTTC. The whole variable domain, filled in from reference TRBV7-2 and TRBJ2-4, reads GAGVSQSPSNKVTEKGKDVELRCDPISGHTALYWYRQSLGQGLEFLIYFQGNSAPDKSGLPSDRFSAERTGGSVSTLTIQRTQQEDSAVYLCASSLNGNRNIQYFGAGTRLSVL.

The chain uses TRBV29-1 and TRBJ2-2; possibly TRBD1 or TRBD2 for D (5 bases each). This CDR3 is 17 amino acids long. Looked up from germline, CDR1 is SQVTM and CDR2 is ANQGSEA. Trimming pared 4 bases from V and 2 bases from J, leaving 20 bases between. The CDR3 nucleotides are TGCAGCGTTGCCCTCGGGTGGGGCACTAGAAACACCGGGGAGCTGTTTTTT. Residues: CSVALGWGTRNTGELFF.